Described below is a single T cell receptor beta chain sequence and its context. The data are from a study of blood T cell repertoires in COVID-19. The wider study: Sites in the United States, Italy and Spain provided acute and convalescent COVID-19 samples. Sample material is recorded as cDNA or gDNA derived from T cells, B-cell-depleted T cells, or PBMCs.

The CDR3 runs 18 residues. V was clipped by 4 bases and J by 5 bases; unmatched bases: 11. Per germline, CDR1 SSHAT and CDR2 FNYEAQ (reference sequence). Method: immunoSEQ multiplex PCR; TCRdb's copy keeps in-frame clones and lacks some. The sample includes about 320,000 clones, around 82% of them seen just once. The chain links TRBV7-7 to TRBJ2-3; 14 bases fit TRBD2. The source material was peripheral blood. The sequence derives from a woman aged 50 to 65 with acute or convalescent COVID-19. The CDR3 spells CASSSGLAGARGGDTQYF. DNA of the CDR3: TGTGCCAGCAGCTCGGGACTAGCGGGGGCCCGAGGCGGAGATACGCAGTATTTT.